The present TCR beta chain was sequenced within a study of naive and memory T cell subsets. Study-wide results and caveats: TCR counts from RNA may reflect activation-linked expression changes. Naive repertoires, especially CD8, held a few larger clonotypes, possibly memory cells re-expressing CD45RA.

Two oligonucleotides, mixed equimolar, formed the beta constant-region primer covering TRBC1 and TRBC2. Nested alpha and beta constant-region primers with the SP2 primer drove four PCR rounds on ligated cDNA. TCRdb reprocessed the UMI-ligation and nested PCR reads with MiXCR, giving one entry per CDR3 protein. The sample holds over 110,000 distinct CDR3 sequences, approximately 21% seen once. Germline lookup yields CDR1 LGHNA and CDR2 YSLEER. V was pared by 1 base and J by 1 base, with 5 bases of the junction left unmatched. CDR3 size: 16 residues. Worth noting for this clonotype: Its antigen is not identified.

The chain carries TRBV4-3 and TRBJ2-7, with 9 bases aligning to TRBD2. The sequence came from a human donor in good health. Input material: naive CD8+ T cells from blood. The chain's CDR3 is CASSQVMREGSYEQYF. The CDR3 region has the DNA TGCGCCAGCAGCCAAGTTATGCGGGAGGGGTCCTACGAGCAGTACTTC.